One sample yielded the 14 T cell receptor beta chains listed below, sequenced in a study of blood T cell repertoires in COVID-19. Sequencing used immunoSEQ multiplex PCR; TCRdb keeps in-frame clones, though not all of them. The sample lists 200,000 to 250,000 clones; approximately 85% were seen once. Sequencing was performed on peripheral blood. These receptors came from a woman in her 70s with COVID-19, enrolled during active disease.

CDR3 in amino acids: CASSPRTGSGYTF. The DNA of the CDR3 is TGTGCCAGCAGCCCCAGGACAGGTAGTGGCTACACCTTC. The chain is built from TRBV3-1 (or the pseudogene TRBV3-2) and TRBJ1-2; 7 bases line up with TRBD1. The V and J ends lost 4 bases and 7 bases, in that order; junction bases with no gene match: 6. The CDR3 consists of 13 residues. Germline CDR1 reads LGHDT; CDR2 reads YNNKEL (reference sequence).

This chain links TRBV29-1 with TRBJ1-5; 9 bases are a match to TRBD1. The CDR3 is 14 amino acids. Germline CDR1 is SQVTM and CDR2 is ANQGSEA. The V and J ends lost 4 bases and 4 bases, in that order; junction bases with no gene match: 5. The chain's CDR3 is CSVGGQGPNQPQHF. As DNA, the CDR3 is TGCAGCGTTGGGGGACAGGGCCCTAATCAGCCCCAGCATTTT.

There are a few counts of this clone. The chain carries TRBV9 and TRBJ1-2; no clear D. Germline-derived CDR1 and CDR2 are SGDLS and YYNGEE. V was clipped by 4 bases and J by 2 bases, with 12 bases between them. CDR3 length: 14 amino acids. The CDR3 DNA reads TGTGCCAGCAGCCCCGCGGAATACAACTATGGCTACACCTTC. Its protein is CASSPAEYNYGYTF.

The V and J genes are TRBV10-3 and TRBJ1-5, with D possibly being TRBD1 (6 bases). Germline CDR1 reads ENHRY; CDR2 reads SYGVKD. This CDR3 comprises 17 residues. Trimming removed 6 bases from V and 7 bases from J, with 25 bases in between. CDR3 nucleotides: TGTGCCATCAGCCCTAGTGGGGGAACACAGGGAGGGCAGCCCCAGCATTTT. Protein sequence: CAISPSGGTQGGQPQHF.

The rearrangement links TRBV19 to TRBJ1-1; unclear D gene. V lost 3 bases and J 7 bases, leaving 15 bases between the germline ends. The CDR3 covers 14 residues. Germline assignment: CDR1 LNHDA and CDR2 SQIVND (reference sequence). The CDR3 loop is CASSISASRSEAFF. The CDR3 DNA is TGTGCCAGTAGTATCTCCGCTTCGAGGAGTGAAGCTTTCTTT.

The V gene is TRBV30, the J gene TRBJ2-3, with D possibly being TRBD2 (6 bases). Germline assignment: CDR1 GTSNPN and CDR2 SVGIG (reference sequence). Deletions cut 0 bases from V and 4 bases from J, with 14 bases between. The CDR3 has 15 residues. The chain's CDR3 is CAWSVGRGGADTQYF. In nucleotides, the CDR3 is TGTGCCTGGAGTGTAGGCCGGGGAGGCGCAGATACGCAGTATTTT.

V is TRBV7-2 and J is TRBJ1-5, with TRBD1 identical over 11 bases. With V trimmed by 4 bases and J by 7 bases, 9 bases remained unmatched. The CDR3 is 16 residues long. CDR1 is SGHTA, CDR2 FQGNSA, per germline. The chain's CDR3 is CASSYRGQGAWQPQHF. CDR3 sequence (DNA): TGTGCCAGCAGCTATCGCGGACAGGGGGCTTGGCAGCCCCAGCATTTT.

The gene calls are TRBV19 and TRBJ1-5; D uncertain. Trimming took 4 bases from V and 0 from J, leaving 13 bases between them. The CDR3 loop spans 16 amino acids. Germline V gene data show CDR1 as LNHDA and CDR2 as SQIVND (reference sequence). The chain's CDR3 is CASSSLESYSNQPQHF. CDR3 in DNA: TGTGCCAGTAGTAGCCTTGAGTCCTATAGCAATCAGCCCCAGCATTTT.

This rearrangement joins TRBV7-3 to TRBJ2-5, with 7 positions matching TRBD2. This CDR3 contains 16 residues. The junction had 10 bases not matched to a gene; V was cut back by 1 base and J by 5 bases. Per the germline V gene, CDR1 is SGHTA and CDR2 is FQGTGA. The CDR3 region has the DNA TGTGCCAGCAGCTTAATTCCAGGGAGTAGCGGGGAGACCCAGTACTTC. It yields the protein CASSLIPGSSGETQYF.

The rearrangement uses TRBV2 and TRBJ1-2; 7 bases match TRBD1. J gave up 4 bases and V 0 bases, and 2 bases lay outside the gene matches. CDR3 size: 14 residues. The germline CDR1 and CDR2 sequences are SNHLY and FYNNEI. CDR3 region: CASSEAGQIYGYTF. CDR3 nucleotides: TGTGCCAGCAGTGAAGCGGGACAGATCTATGGCTACACCTTC.

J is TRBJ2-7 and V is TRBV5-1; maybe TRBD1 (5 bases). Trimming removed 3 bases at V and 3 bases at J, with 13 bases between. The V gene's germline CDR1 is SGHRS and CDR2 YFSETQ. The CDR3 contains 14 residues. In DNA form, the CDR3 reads TGCGCCAGCAGCTACGACAGAAGAGGCTACGAGCAGTACTTC. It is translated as CASSYDRRGYEQYF.

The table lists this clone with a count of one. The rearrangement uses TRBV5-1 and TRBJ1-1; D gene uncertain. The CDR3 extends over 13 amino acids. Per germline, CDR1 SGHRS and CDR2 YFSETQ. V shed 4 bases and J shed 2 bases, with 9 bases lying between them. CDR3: CASSEQRNTEAFF. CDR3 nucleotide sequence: TGCGCCAGCAGCGAACAGAGAAACACTGAAGCTTTCTTT.

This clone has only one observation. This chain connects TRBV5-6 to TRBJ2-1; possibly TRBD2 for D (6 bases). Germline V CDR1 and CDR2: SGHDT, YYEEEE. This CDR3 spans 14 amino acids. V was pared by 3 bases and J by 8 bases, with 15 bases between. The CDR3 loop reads CASSYLEGGDEQFF. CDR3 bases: TGTGCCAGCAGCTACCTAGAGGGCGGGGATGAGCAGTTCTTC. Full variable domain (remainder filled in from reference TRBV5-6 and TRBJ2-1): DAGVTQSPTHLIKTRGQQVTLRCSPKSGHDTVSWYQQALGQGPQFIFQYYEEEERQRGNFPDRFSGHQFPNYSSELNVNALLLGDSALYLCASSYLEGGDEQFFGPGTRLTVL.

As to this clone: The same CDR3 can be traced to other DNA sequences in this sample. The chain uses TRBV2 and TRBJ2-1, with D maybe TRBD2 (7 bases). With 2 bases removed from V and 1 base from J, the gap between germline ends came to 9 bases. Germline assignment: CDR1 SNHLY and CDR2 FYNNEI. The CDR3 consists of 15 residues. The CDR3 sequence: CASSERGGSYNEQFF. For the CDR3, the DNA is TGTGCCAGCAGTGAAAGGGGGGGGTCCTACAATGAGCAGTTCTTC.